The following is a T cell receptor (beta chain) sequence with its context. Its specificity is unknown. Among the roughly 120 subjects of the validation cohort, separate from the roughly 730-subject first cohort, were the donors. The entry originates in a study of cytomegalovirus exposure and HLA in healthy donors. Overall study: The 650 to 850 first-cohort repertoires and the approximately 130 validation repertoires shared the same platform, a later analysis reported. General study findings and limits: The study put 150 or so TCR beta chains on its list as cytomegalovirus-associated.

The data were produced by immunoSEQ multiplex PCR, yet TCRdb's version contains in-frame clones alone and is incomplete. The sample records about 220,000 clones, under 95% being singletons. The CDR3 is 14 residues long. Germline V CDR1 and CDR2: SGHVS, FNYEAQ. Trimming removed 0 bases at V and 6 bases at J, with 12 bases between. The chain employs TRBV7-6 and TRBJ2-7; TRBD1 might be the D (6 bases). Material for sequencing was PBMCs. The source of this sequence is a woman in her late teens or twenties in good health and CMV-seronegative. The CDR3 DNA follows: TGTGCCAGCAGCTTAGCCCTGGGGGCACGCGAGCAGTACTTC. Translating gives CASSLALGAREQYF.